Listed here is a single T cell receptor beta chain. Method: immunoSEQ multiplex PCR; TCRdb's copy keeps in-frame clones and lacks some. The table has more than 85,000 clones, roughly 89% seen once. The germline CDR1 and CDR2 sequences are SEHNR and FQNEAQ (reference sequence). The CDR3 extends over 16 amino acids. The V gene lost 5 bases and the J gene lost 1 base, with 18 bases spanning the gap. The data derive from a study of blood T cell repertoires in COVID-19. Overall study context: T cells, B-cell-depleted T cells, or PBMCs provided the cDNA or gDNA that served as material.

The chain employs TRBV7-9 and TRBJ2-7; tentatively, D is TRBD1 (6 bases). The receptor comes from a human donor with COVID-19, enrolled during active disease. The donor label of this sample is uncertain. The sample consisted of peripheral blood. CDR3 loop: CASSQPRGGPSYEQYF. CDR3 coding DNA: TGTGCCAGCAGCCAACCCCGAGGGGGACCGTCCTACGAGCAGTACTTC.